These 9 T cell receptor beta chains came from one sample sequenced in a study of neurological immune-mediated disorders. TCRdb passed the 5' RACE reads through MiXCR, listing each CDR3 protein once. Of some 89,000 distinct CDR3 sequences in the sample, 3.5% to 4.5% were seen once. Time point defined: longitudinal time-point 3. The sample was PBMCs. The receptors here all came from a woman aged 55-69 years with multiple sclerosis.

On this clonotype itself: A single base separates this from a much larger clone, so it may be a read error. V usage is TRBV25-1 and J usage is TRBJ1-1; TRBD1 matches at 9 bases. The CDR3 has 15 amino acids. CDR1 and CDR2 from the germline V gene are MGHDK and SYGVNS. V dropped 5 bases and J dropped 3; count of bases not matched to a gene: 7. CDR3 in DNA: TGTGCCAGCAGTACCGGGACAGGGAAGGACACTGAAGCTTTCTTT. Translation gives CASSTGTGKDTEAFF.

In this sample, this clonotype turned up many times. This chain links TRBV7-2 with TRBJ1-5, with D perhaps matching TRBD1 (5 bases). This CDR3 is built from 17 residues. Germline CDR1 reads SGHTA; CDR2 reads FQGNSA. The germline V and J ends were trimmed by 1 base and 0 bases, with 13 bases remaining between them. CDR3 sequence: CASSLGQGGNSNQPQHF. The CDR3 DNA follows: TGTGCCAGCAGCTTAGGGCAGGGTGGGAATAGCAATCAGCCCCAGCATTTT. Based on the CDR3 plus reference TRBV7-2 and TRBJ1-5, the full variable domain is GAGVSQSPSNKVTEKGKDVELRCDPISGHTALYWYRQSLGQGLEFLIYFQGNSAPDKSGLPSDRFSAERTGGSVSTLTIQRTQQEDSAVYLCASSLGQGGNSNQPQHFGDGTRLSIL.

This clonotype has a handful of counts. The chain carries TRBV6-1 and TRBJ2-5; 10 bases are shared with TRBD1. Germline assignment: CDR1 MNHNS and CDR2 SASEGT. The CDR3 is made up of 17 amino acids. The J segment lost 1 base and the V segment lost 4 bases, leaving 9 bases of the junction unmatched. CDR3 DNA: TGTGCCAGCAGTGTCCGACAGGGGGCCCCTTTCCAAGAGACCCAGTACTTC. This sequence encodes CASSVRQGAPFQETQYF.

The table lists this clonotype with many counts. The chain carries TRBV27 and TRBJ2-3; 13 positions agree with TRBD2. Germline trimming cut 5 bases from V and 2 bases from J; bases unmatched to any gene: 4. The length of the CDR3 is 16 residues. Germline-derived CDR1 and CDR2 are MNHEY and SMNVEV (reference sequence). The CDR3 spells CASSQLAGGLTDTQYF. Written as DNA, the CDR3 is TGTGCCAGCAGTCAACTAGCGGGGGGGCTCACAGATACGCAGTATTTT.

This clonotype has ten or more counts. CDR3 amino acids: CASSPQGSGTQYF. As DNA, the CDR3 is TGTGCCAGCTCACCACAGGGATCGGGGACCCAGTACTTC. This chain connects TRBV18 to TRBJ2-5; D unclear. The length of the CDR3 is 13 residues. V was shortened by 1 base and J by 7 bases, with 10 bases between the two germline ends. Germline CDR1 and CDR2: KGHSH and LQKENI. The full variable domain, rest sourced from reference TRBV18 and TRBJ2-5, is NAGVMQNPRHLVRRRGQEARLRCSPMKGHSHVYWYRQLPEEGLKFMVYLQKENIIDESGMPKERFSAEFPKEGPSILRIQQVVRGDSAAYFCASSPQGSGTQYFGPGTRLLVL.

This clonotype has at least ten counts. This chain connects TRBV28 to TRBJ2-5; weak D call: TRBD1 (5 bases). Looked up from germline, CDR1 is MDHEN and CDR2 is SYDVKM. The CDR3 runs to 13 residues. Trimming cost V 5 bases and J 1 base, with 8 bases left between them. CDR3 loop: CASSRGSQETQYF. DNA for the CDR3: TGTGCCAGCAGTAGGGGCAGCCAAGAGACCCAGTACTTC.

This clonotype was observed many times. The DNA for the CDR3 is TGTGCCACCAGTGAATCGGACAGAAATACGCAGTATTTT. It codes for CATSESDRNTQYF. The chain carries TRBV24-1 and TRBJ2-3, with D perhaps TRBD1 (6 bases). Germline CDR1 reads KGHDR; CDR2 reads SFDVKD. V was clipped by 4 bases and J by 7 bases, with 11 bases between them. There are 13 residues in the CDR3.

The chain has TRBV5-8 and TRBJ1-5; D not resolved. Trimming removed 4 bases at V and 2 bases at J, with 16 bases between. The CDR3 contains 16 residues. Germline V gene lookup returns CDR1 SGHTS and CDR2 YDEGEE. CDR3 bases: TGTGCCAGCAGCCGAACGGACTACAGCCGCAATCAGCCCCAGCATTTT. Its protein product is CASSRTDYSRNQPQHF. The entire variable domain, with the rest obtained from reference TRBV5-8 and TRBJ1-5, is as follows: EAGVTQSPTHLIKTRGQQATLRCSPISGHTSVYWYQQALGLGLQFLLWYDEGEERNRGNFPPRFSGRQFPNYSSELNVNALELEDSALYLCASSRTDYSRNQPQHFGDGTRLSIL.

The sample holds many counts of this clonotype. The chain employs TRBV12-3 or TRBV12-4 and TRBJ2-1; D is unresolved. This CDR3 contains 11 residues. Trimming cost V 6 bases and J 7 bases, with 7 bases left between them. DNA for the CDR3: TGTGCCAGCAGACGCCGGAATGAGCAGTTCTTC. Its translation is CASRRRNEQFF.